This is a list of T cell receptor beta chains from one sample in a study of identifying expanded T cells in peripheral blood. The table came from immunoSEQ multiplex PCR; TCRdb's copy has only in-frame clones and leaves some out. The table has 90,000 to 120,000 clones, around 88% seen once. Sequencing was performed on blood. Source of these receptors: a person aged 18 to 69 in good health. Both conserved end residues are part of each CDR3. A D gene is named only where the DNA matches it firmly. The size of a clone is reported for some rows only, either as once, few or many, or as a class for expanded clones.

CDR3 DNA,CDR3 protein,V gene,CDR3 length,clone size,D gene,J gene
TGTGCCACCAGCAGAGACTTGCGGACAGCCCCTTGGGAGACCCAGTACTTC,CATSRDLRTAPWETQYF,TRBV15,17,-,-,TRBJ2-5
TGTGCCAGCTCTCCCCCCGTTCTTAGGGGGTCCTACAATGAGCAGTTCTTC,CASSPPVLRGSYNEQFF,TRBV7-9,17,once,-,TRBJ2-1
TGTGCCAGCAGTGATCCTAGCGGGGGCACAGATACGCAGTATTTT,CASSDPSGGTDTQYF,TRBV6-1,15,-,TRBD2,TRBJ2-3
TGTGCCAGCAGTGGCCGGGACAGATCCTACGAGCAGTACTTC,CASSGRDRSYEQYF,TRBV25-1,14,-,TRBD1,TRBJ2-7
TGTGCCAGCAGCCCCGGGACTAGCGGCACCGGGGAGCTGTTTTTT,CASSPGTSGTGELFF,TRBV9,15,-,TRBD2,TRBJ2-2
TGTGCCAGCAGCAAGGGGTTGGGCACTGAAGCTTTCTTT,CASSKGLGTEAFF,TRBV27,13,-,-,TRBJ1-1
TGTGCCACCAGCAGTCCCCCCGGGCGTCTGCACACCGGGGAGCTGTTTTTT,CATSSPPGRLHTGELFF,TRBV15,17,-,-,TRBJ2-2
TGCAGCGTCGCGGGACGGACCACCGGGGAGCTGTTTTTT,CSVAGRTTGELFF,TRBV29-1,13,-,-,TRBJ2-2
TGTGCCAGCTCAATCCGGACAAGCAACACTGAAGCTTTCTTT,CASSIRTSNTEAFF,TRBV18,14,-,-,TRBJ1-1
TGTGCCAGCACCCCCCGGGGGGGATCTTCTGGGGCCAACGTCCTGACTTTC,CASTPRGGSSGANVLTF,TRBV7-2,17,-,TRBD2,TRBJ2-6
TGTGCCAGCAGTTACGGCCAGGGGGGGTACAATGAGCAGTTCTTC,CASSYGQGGYNEQFF,TRBV6-5,15,once,-,TRBJ2-1
TGTGCCAGCAGCCCAGGGGCCCGGGCCTCCTATAATTCACCCCTCCACTTT,CASSPGARASYNSPLHF,TRBV7-6,17,-,-,TRBJ1-6
TGTGCCAGCAGGGAGGACTCCTACGAGCAGTACTTC,CASREDSYEQYF,TRBV11-1,12,-,-,TRBJ2-7
TGTGCCAGCAGCCAAGAGCAGGGGGGGCCTGAGGAGACCCAGTACTTC,CASSQEQGGPEETQYF,TRBV4-2,16,-,-,TRBJ2-5
TGCGCCAGCAGCTTCATCAGGGGCAACACTGAAGCTTTCTTT,CASSFIRGNTEAFF,TRBV5-1,14,-,-,TRBJ1-1
TGTGCCAGCAGTTCCTCACCCCACAAACAGGGTTCCTATGGCTACACCTTC,CASSSSPHKQGSYGYTF,TRBV28,17,-,-,TRBJ1-2
TGTGCCAGCTCACCACCGAACACCGGGGAGCTGTTTTTT,CASSPPNTGELFF,TRBV18,13,-,-,TRBJ2-2
TGTGCCAGCAGTCAAGGACAGCTTCGTTCACCCCTCCACTTT,CASSQGQLRSPLHF,TRBV28,14,-,-,TRBJ1-6
TGTGCCAGCAGCCAATTAGGCGCGGGGGTGGAAGGTGAGCAGTTCTTC,CASSQLGAGVEGEQFF,TRBV16,16,-,TRBD2,TRBJ2-1
TGTGCCAGCAGCTCACCGGGACTGGGGGACACCATATATTTT,CASSSPGLGDTIYF,TRBV9,14,once,-,TRBJ1-3
TGTGCCAGCAGCTTGGTACGCAGCGGGGGGGCGGATACGCAGTATTTT,CASSLVRSGGADTQYF,TRBV5-4,16,-,TRBD2,TRBJ2-3
TGTGCCAGCAGCTTAGGTTTCGGGGCCTCCGCAGATACGCAGTATTTT,CASSLGFGASADTQYF,TRBV11-3,16,-,-,TRBJ2-3
TGTGCCAGCGGCACGCTGACAGGGATGAACACTGAAGCTTTCTTT,CASGTLTGMNTEAFF,TRBV7-9,15,-,TRBD1,TRBJ1-1
TGTGCCAGTAGTCGGGACCCTGGAAACACCATATATTTT,CASSRDPGNTIYF,TRBV19,13,-,-,TRBJ1-3
TGTGCCAGCAGCTTAGATGGGGGGGAGGAAGAAAAACTGTTTTTT,CASSLDGGEEEKLFF,TRBV7-2,15,-,-,TRBJ1-4
TGTGCCAGCAGTCCGGGGACAGGGGCTTACAATGAGCAGTTCTTC,CASSPGTGAYNEQFF,TRBV6-5,15,-,TRBD1,TRBJ2-1
TGTGCCAGCAGTTACCGCCCCGGGATAGGAAATTCACCCCTCCACTTT,CASSYRPGIGNSPLHF,TRBV6-5,16,-,-,TRBJ1-6
TGTGCCGGACGAACGGGAGACAAGCTGTTTTTT,CAGRTGDKLFF,TRBV5-3,11,few,-,TRBJ1-4
TGTGCCAGCAGCCTCGGGACAGGGATTGGGTACGCAACTAATGAAAAACTGTTTTTT,CASSLGTGIGYATNEKLFF,TRBV28,19,-,TRBD1,TRBJ1-4
TGTGCCTGGAGTGTAGGGGTGGCCTACGAGCAGTACTTC,CAWSVGVAYEQYF,TRBV30,13,-,-,TRBJ2-7
TGTGCCAGCAGTCTTCAAGGGGACAGGGGTGGCTACACCTTC,CASSLQGDRGGYTF,TRBV2,14,-,TRBD1,TRBJ1-2
TGTGCCAGCTTGATGACAGGGGGCAACACTGAAGCTTTCTTT,CASLMTGGNTEAFF,TRBV5-6,14,once,TRBD1,TRBJ1-1
TGTGCCGTCGGGGGTAACGCCGGGGAGCTGTTTTTT,CAVGGNAGELFF,TRBV2,12,-,-,TRBJ2-2
TGCGCCAGCAGCCATCCAGGGGAAAGGAACACCGGGGAGCTGTTTTTT,CASSHPGERNTGELFF,TRBV4-1,16,-,-,TRBJ2-2
TGTGCCAGCCAGCCCCCCCAGTACTTC,CASQPPQYF,TRBV6-5,9,-,-,TRBJ2-5
TGTGCCAGCAGCTTAGATCAAGCGGGGGAATTCACCGGGGAGCTGTTTTTT,CASSLDQAGEFTGELFF,TRBV11-3,17,-,TRBD2,TRBJ2-2
TGTGCCAGCAGCTTAGGCGGTTCCGACGAGCAGTACTTC,CASSLGGSDEQYF,TRBV11-3,13,once,-,TRBJ2-7
TGTGCCAGCAGCTTGGGCCGGACTAGCGGTGGGGAGCTGTTTTTT,CASSLGRTSGGELFF,TRBV5-4,15,-,TRBD2,TRBJ2-2
TGTGCCAGCAGCTCCCCGTTAATAGCGGGAGATGAGCAGTTCTTC,CASSSPLIAGDEQFF,TRBV7-2,15,-,TRBD2,TRBJ2-1
TGTGCCATCAGTGAGTCCCCTATCGGACGTAGGGCGGATGAGCAGTTCTTC,CAISESPIGRRADEQFF,TRBV10-3,17,-,-,TRBJ2-1
TGTGCCAGCAGCTCTCCTTTGATCCTTGGAAACACCATATATTTT,CASSSPLILGNTIYF,TRBV11-1,15,-,-,TRBJ1-3
TGTGCCTGGAGTCAGGGTAACGAGCAGTACTTC,CAWSQGNEQYF,TRBV30,11,-,-,TRBJ2-7
TGCGCCAGCAGCCCCCGGGGGTCCTACAATGAGCAGTTCTTC,CASSPRGSYNEQFF,TRBV5-1,14,-,-,TRBJ2-1
TGTGCCAGCAGCCCGCCCAGGAGCGGGGCTGACACCGGGGAGCTGTTTTTT,CASSPPRSGADTGELFF,TRBV5-4,17,-,TRBD2,TRBJ2-2